This T cell receptor (beta chain) was sequenced during a study of cytomegalovirus exposure and HLA in healthy donors. Study at large: Early released data comprised 80 million to 90 million unique TCRs from HLA-typed donors.

A remark on this clone: Its cognate antigen is unknown. The junction shows a germline mismatch at one end, possibly a read error.

Overall study results and limits: There was a cluster of highly shared sequence variants that was likely a sequencing artifact.

Germline-derived CDR1 and CDR2 are MDHEN and SYDVKM. This CDR3 comprises 15 residues. This PCR relied on a set of 60 Vbeta primers and 13 Jbeta primers. Clones were read by immunoSEQ multiplex PCR, and TCRdb kept only the in-frame ones, dropping some. Counted here are roughly 200,000 clones, about four fifths occurring once; the ten biggest clones make up 2.9%. The sequence came from a male donor in good health and CMV-seronegative. The source material was PBMCs. The chain joins TRBV28 to TRBJ1-5; TRBD1 aligns across 10 bases. The CDR3 nucleotides are TGTGCCAGCAGTCCGACAGGGGGCCAGAATCAACCCCAGCATTTT. It specifies CASSPTGGQNQPQHF. Looking up the rest from reference TRBV28 and TRBJ1-5 gives the full variable domain: DVKVTQSSRYLVKRTGEKVFLECVQDMDHENMFWYRQDPGLGLRLIYFSYDVKMKEKGDIPEGYSVSREKKERFSLILESASTNQTSMYLCASSPTGGQNQPQHFGDGTRLSIL.